This TCR beta chain came from a study of beta chain features in type 1 diabetes. This CDR3 has 14 residues. The V gene lost 5 bases and the J gene lost 2 bases, with 13 bases spanning the gap. Germline values: CDR1 LNHDA, CDR2 SQIVND (reference sequence). The isolated RNA, all of it, was reverse transcribed, so expressed TCRB transcripts were what got sequenced. This table comes from immunoSEQ multiplex PCR, and its TCRdb copy is limited to in-frame clones, with some not included. The sample consists of around 190,000 clones, roughly an eighth of them appearing once. The sequence was collected from a woman aged 18-29 years in good health. What was sequenced was central memory CD4+ T cells from blood. V usage is TRBV19 and J usage is TRBJ2-7, with D perhaps TRBD2 (6 bases). This CDR3 is CASSPLASAYEQYF. CDR3 DNA sequence: TGTGCCAGTAGTCCTCTAGCGTCTGCCTACGAGCAGTACTTC.